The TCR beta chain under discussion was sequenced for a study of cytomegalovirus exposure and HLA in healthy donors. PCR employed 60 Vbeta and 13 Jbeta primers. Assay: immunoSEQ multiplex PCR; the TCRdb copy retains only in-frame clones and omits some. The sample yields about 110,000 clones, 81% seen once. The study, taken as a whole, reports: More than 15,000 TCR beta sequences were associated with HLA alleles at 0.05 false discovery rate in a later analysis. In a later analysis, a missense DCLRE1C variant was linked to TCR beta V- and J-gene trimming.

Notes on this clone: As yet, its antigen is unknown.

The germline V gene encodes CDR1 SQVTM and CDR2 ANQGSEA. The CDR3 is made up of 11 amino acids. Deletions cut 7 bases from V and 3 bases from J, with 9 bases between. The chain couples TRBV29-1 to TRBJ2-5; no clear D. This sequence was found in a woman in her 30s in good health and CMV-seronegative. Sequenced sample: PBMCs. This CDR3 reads CSAGPEETQYF. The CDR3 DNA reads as TGCAGCGCTGGGCCTGAAGAGACCCAGTACTTC.